The rows below give T cell receptor beta chains drawn from one sample of a study of T-cell reconstitution after alpha-beta-depleted transplantation in children. TCRdb independently ran MiXCR on the PCR reads; one entry per CDR3 protein. This repertoire shows a few hundred thousand distinct CDR3 sequences, approximately 23% found once; its top ten account for approximately 11%. The input for sequencing was PBMCs, mostly from graft donor cells, taken 180 days after TCRalphabeta/CD19-depleted stem cell transplant. These TCRs come from a male patient between 10 and 17 years old who had a stem cell transplant for acute lymphoblastic leukemia, so the T cells may come from the graft donor. The CDR3 runs from the conserved cysteine through the conserved F or W. A D gene is named only where the DNA matches it firmly. Clone size, where shown, is once, few, many, or a class for clones that have expanded.

j_gene | v_gene | abundance | len | d_gene | CDR3aa | CDR3nt
TRBJ1-1 | TRBV3-1 | - | 12 | - | CASSLREGRAFF | TGTGCCAGCAGCCTTAGAGAGGGGAGGGCTTTCTTT
TRBJ2-6 | TRBV12-3/TRBV12-4 | - | 17 | - | CASSLIGPYSGANVLTF | TGTGCCAGCAGTTTAATAGGGCCTTACTCTGGGGCCAACGTCCTGACTTTC
TRBJ2-2 | TRBV5-1 | many | 16 | - | CASSRISLWNTGELFF | TGCGCCAGCAGCCGTATTTCACTTTGGAACACCGGGGAGCTGTTTTTT
TRBJ2-6 | TRBV3-1 | - | 18 | TRBD1 | CASRSWGQGRSGANVLTF | TGTGCCAGCAGGTCATGGGGACAGGGCCGCTCTGGGGCCAACGTCCTGACTTTC
TRBJ1-1 | TRBV5-1 | few | 15 | TRBD1 | CASSQTGRIGTEAFF | TGCGCCAGCAGCCAGACAGGGAGAATTGGCACTGAAGCTTTCTTT
TRBJ2-2 | TRBV3-1 | - | 17 | TRBD1 | CASSAYRDRGRTGELFF | TGTGCCAGCAGCGCGTACCGGGACAGGGGGCGCACCGGGGAGCTGTTTTTT
TRBJ1-2 | TRBV5-1 | - | 14 | TRBD1 | CASSLIHTGDGYTF | TGCGCCAGCAGCTTGATACACACAGGGGATGGCTACACCTTC
TRBJ2-7 | TRBV5-1 | - | 15 | - | CASSYRPGQSYEQYF | TGCGCCAGCAGCTACAGACCTGGACAGTCCTACGAGCAGTACTTC
TRBJ2-7 | TRBV15 | - | 15 | TRBD2 | CAASGLAGGPIEQYF | TGTGCCGCCAGCGGGTTAGCGGGAGGGCCGATCGAGCAGTACTTC
TRBJ2-3 | TRBV5-1 | - | 14 | - | CASSLGGKTDTQYF | TGCGCCAGCAGCTTGGGCGGGAAAACAGATACGCAGTATTTT
TRBJ2-5 | TRBV12-3/TRBV12-4 | - | 17 | TRBD2 | CASSPPGRAGAGETQYF | TGTGCCAGCAGCCCTCCCGGGAGAGCGGGAGCGGGAGAGACCCAGTACTTC
TRBJ1-4 | TRBV20-1 | - | 13 | - | CSAHSGTPEKLFF | TGCAGTGCCCACTCCGGGACACCTGAAAAACTGTTTTTT
TRBJ1-5 | TRBV6-1 | - | 15 | - | CASTMLERANQPQHF | TGTGCCAGCACCATGTTGGAACGGGCCAATCAGCCCCAGCATTTT
TRBJ2-2 | TRBV20-1 | - | 14 | - | CSAASDANTGELFF | TGCAGTGCTGCTAGCGACGCGAACACCGGGGAGCTGTTTTTT
TRBJ2-2 | TRBV5-1 | - | 15 | TRBD1 | CASSTRQGRTGELFF | TGCGCCAGCAGCACCAGACAGGGGAGGACCGGGGAGCTGTTTTTT
TRBJ2-5 | TRBV7-9 | few | 15 | - | CASSQTQDYQETQYF | TGTGCCAGCAGCCAAACACAGGATTACCAAGAGACCCAGTACTTC